The clone carrying this T cell receptor (beta chain) has a count of ten or more. The TCR beta CDR3 regions underwent amplification using RNA transcripts as the source. First-round RT-PCR of the TCR CDR3 relied on the HTBI primer set. A single record per CDR3 protein comes from TCRdb applying MiXCR to the multiplex PCR reads. Altogether about 580,000 distinct CDR3 sequences are present, around 45% being singletons, with the ten largest covering roughly 7.7%. The data belong to a study of T cells in Graves' hyperthyroidism and ophthalmopathy. The study defined stable Graves' hyperthyroidism as no ophthalmopathy progression within 18 months. The length of the CDR3 is 15 residues. Trimming removed 3 bases from V and 2 bases from J, with 13 bases in between. Looked up from germline, CDR1 is SNHLY and CDR2 is FYNNEI.

The chain has TRBV2 and TRBJ2-5; the D call may be TRBD1 or TRBD2 (5 bases each). The sequenced sample consisted of peripheral blood or thyroid tissue (not recorded which). This TCR came from a woman younger than 35 with Graves' hyperthyroidism. CDR3 bases: TGTGCCAGCAGTGATTCGGGACGGCCTCAAGAGACCCAGTACTTC. The encoded protein is CASSDSGRPQETQYF. Full variable domain (outside the CDR3, taken from reference TRBV2 and TRBJ2-5): EPEVTQTPSHQVTQMGQEVILRCVPISNHLYFYWYRQILGQKVEFLVSFYNNEISEKSEIFDDQFSVERPDGSNFTLKIRSTKLEDSAMYFCASSDSGRPQETQYFGPGTRLLVL.